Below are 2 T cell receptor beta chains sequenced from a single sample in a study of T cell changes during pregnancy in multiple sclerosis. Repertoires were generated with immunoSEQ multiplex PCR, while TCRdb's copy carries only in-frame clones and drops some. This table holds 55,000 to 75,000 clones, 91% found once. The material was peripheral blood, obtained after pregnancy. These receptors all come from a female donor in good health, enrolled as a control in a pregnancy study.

The CDR3 DNA sequence: TGTGCCACCAGCACCCATTCAGGGGTAAATTCACCCCTCCACTTT. It codes for CATSTHSGVNSPLHF. The chain recombines TRBV15 with TRBJ1-6, with a tentative D call TRBD1 (6 bases). Germline CDR1 is LNHNV and CDR2 is YYDKDF (reference sequence). The CDR3 spans 15 residues. Between the trimmed V and J ends, which lost 4 bases and 7 bases, there was a span of 14 bases. Full variable domain (remainder filled in from reference TRBV15 and TRBJ1-6): DAMVIQNPRYQVTQFGKPVTLSCSQTLNHNVMYWYQQKSSQAPKLLFHYYDKDFNNEADTPDNFQSRRPNTSFCFLDIRSPGLGDTAMYLCATSTHSGVNSPLHFGNGTRLTVT.

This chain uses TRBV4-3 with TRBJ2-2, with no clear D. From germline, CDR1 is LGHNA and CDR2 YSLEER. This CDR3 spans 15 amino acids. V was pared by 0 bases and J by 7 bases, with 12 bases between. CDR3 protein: CASSQDRFSIGELFF. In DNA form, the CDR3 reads TGCGCCAGCAGCCAAGATCGGTTTAGCATCGGGGAGCTGTTTTTT.